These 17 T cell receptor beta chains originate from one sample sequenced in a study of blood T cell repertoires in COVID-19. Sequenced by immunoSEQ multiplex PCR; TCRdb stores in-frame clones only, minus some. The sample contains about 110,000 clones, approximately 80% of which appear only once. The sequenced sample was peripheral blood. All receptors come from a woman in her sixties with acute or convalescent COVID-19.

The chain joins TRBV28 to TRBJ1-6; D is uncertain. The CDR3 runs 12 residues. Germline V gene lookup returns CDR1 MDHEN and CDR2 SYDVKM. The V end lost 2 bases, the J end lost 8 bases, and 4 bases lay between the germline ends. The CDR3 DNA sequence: TGTGCCAGCAGTTTACTCTATTCACCCCTCCACTTT. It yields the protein CASSLLYSPLHF.

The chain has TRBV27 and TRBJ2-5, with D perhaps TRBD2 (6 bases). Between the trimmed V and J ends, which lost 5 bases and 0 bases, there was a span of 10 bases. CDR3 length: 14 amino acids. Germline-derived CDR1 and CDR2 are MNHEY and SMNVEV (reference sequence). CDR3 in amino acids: CASSLGLDQETQYF. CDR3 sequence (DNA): TGTGCCAGCAGTCTGGGACTGGACCAAGAGACCCAGTACTTC.

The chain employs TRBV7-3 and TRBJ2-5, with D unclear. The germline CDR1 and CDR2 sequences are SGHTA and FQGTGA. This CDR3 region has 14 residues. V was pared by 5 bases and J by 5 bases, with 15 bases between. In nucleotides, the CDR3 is TGTGCCAGCAGCACGGCCGGGTTGCAGGAGACCCAGTACTTC. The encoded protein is CASSTAGLQETQYF.

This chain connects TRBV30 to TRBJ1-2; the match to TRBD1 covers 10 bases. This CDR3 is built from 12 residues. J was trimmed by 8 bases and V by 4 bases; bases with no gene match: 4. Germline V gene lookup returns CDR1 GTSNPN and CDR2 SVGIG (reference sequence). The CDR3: CAWTTTGGGYTF. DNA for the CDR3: TGTGCCTGGACCACGACAGGGGGCGGCTACACCTTC. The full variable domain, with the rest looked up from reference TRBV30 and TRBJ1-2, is SQTIHQWPATLVQPVGSPLSLECTVEGTSNPNLYWYRQAAGRGLQLLFYSVGIGQISSEVPQNLSASRPQDRQFILSSKKLLLSDSGFYLCAWTTTGGGYTFGSGTRLTVV.

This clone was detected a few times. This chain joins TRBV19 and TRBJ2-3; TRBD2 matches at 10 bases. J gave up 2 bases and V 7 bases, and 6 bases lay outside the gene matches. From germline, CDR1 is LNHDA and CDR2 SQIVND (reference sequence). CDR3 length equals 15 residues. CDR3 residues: CASMVAGGPTDTQYF. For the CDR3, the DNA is TGTGCCAGTATGGTAGCGGGGGGCCCCACAGATACGCAGTATTTT.

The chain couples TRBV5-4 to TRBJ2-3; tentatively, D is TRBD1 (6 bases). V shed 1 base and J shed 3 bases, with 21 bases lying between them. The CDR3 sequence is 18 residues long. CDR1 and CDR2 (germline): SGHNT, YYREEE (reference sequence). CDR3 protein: CASSLTAGQGLRTDTQYF. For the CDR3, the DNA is TGTGCCAGCAGCTTGACCGCAGGGCAGGGGTTGAGGACAGATACGCAGTATTTT.

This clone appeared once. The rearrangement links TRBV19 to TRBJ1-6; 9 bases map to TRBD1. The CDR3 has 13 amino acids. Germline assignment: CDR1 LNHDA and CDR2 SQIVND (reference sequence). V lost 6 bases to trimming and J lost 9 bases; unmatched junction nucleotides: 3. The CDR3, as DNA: TGTGCCAGTAGACAGGGGGCGACTTCACCCCTCCACTTT. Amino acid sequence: CASRQGATSPLHF.

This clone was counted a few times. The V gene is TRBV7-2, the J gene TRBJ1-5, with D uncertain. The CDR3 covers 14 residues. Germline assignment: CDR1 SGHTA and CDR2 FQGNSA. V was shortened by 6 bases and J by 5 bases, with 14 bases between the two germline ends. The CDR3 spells CASRGGTDDQPQHF. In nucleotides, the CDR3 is TGTGCCAGCAGAGGAGGAACAGACGATCAGCCCCAGCATTTT.

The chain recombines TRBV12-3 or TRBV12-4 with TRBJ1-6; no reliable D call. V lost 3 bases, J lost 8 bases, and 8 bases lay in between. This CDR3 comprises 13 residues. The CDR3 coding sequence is TGTGCCAGCAGTTTGGTGCGTGATTCACCCCTCCACTTT. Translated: CASSLVRDSPLHF.

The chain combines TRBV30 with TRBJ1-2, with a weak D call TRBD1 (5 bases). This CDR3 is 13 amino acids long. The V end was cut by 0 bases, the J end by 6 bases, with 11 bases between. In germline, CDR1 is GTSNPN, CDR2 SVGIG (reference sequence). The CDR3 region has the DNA TGTGCCTGGAGTGTATGGGGAGGGGATGGCTACACCTTC. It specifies CAWSVWGGDGYTF.

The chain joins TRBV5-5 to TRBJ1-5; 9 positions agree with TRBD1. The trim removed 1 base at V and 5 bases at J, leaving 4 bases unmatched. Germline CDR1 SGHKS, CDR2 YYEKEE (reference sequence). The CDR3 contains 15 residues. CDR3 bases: TGTGCCAGCAGCTTGATATGGACAGGGGATCAGCCCCAGCATTTT. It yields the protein CASSLIWTGDQPQHF.

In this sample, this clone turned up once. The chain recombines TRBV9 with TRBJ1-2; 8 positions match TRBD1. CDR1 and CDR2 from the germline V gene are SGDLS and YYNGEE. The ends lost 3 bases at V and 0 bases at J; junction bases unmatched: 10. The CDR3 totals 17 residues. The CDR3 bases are TGTGCCAGCAGCGAGGGGCAGGGGGCAGAGGCTAACTATGGCTACACCTTC. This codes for CASSEGQGAEANYGYTF.

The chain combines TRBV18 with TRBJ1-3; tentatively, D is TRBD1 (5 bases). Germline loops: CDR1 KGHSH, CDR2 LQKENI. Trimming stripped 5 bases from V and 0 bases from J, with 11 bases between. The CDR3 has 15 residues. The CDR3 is CASSERQFSGNTIYF. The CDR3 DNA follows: TGTGCCAGCTCAGAGAGACAGTTCTCTGGAAACACCATATATTTT.

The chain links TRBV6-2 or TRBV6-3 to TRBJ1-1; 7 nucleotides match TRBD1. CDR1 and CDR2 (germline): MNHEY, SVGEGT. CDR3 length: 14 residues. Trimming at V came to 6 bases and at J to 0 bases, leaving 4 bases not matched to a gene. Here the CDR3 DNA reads TGTGCCAGCAGCCGCGACAGGGTGAACACTGAAGCTTTCTTT. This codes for CASSRDRVNTEAFF.

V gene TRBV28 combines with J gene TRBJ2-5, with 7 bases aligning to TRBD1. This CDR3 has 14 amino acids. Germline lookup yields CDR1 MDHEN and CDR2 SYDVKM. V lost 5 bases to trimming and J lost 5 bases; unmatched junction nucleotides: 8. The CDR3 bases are TGTGCCAGCAGTCTTAGGGGGCCGGAGGAGACCCAGTACTTC. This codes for CASSLRGPEETQYF. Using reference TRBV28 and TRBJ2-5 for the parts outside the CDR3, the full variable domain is DVKVTQSSRYLVKRTGEKVFLECVQDMDHENMFWYRQDPGLGLRLIYFSYDVKMKEKGDIPEGYSVSREKKERFSLILESASTNQTSMYLCASSLRGPEETQYFGPGTRLLVL.

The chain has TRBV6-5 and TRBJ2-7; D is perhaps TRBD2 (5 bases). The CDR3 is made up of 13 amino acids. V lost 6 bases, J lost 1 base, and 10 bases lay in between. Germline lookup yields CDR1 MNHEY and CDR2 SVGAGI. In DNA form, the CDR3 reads TGTGCCAGCAGGGTGGCGGGTTCCTACGAGCAGTACTTC. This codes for CASRVAGSYEQYF.

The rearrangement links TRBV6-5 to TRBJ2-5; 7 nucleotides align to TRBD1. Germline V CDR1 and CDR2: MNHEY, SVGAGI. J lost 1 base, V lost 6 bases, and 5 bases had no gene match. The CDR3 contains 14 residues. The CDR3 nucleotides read TGTGCCAGCAGCTCCGGGACAGCCCAAGAGACCCAGTACTTC. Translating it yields CASSSGTAQETQYF.